Following are 12 T cell receptor beta chains from one sample sequenced in a study of shared clonotypes between healthy human individuals. Libraries were prepared by immunoSEQ multiplex PCR; TCRdb keeps only in-frame clonotypes and omits some of them. The table has 2 million to 2.5 million clones, 90% to 96% seen once; the top ten hold roughly 0.13%. Sequenced input: naive CD4+ T cells sorted from blood. Noted subset: CD45RA+ positively selected. Every receptor here comes from a man aged 18 to 29 in good health.

The chain recombines TRBV5-1 with TRBJ2-7; weak D call: TRBD1 (6 bases). The germline V and J ends were trimmed by 1 base and 7 bases, with 18 bases remaining between them. CDR3 size: 15 residues. The germline V gene has CDR1 SGHRS and CDR2 YFSETQ. In DNA form, the CDR3 reads TGCGCCAGCAGCTTGCAGACAGGTGGGCCGGGAGAGCAGTACTTC. Protein sequence: CASSLQTGGPGEQYF.

The V and J genes are TRBV25-1 and TRBJ2-7, with 9 bases that match TRBD2. J lost 1 base, V lost 1 base, and 8 bases had no gene match. This CDR3 comprises 17 residues. Germline V lookup: CDR1 MGHDK, CDR2 SYGVNS. The CDR3 protein is CASSESVAGGPSYEQYF. Here the CDR3 DNA reads TGTGCCAGCAGTGAATCCGTTGCGGGAGGGCCTTCCTACGAGCAGTACTTC.

Points on this clone: The sample holds other DNA sequences that translate to the same CDR3. The CDR3 reads CASSGGPQETQYF. As DNA, the CDR3 is TGTGCCAGCAGCGGTGGACCCCAAGAGACCCAGTACTTC. The J gene is TRBJ2-5, the V gene TRBV7-2, with D unclear. CDR1 is SGHTA and CDR2 is FQGNSA in the germline V gene. V dropped 5 bases and J dropped 1 base, with 8 bases sitting between them. The CDR3 loop spans 13 amino acids.

The V gene is TRBV5-1, the J gene TRBJ2-7; 10 bases line up with TRBD2. Losses at the gene ends were 2 bases for V and 5 bases for J; bases not matched to a gene: 10. Germline CDR1 and CDR2: SGHRS and YFSETQ. CDR3 length: 16 amino acids. The CDR3 sequence: CASSFRLAGVSDEQYF. CDR3 bases: TGCGCCAGCAGCTTCCGTCTAGCGGGAGTATCGGACGAGCAGTACTTC. Together with reference TRBV5-1 and TRBJ2-7, the CDR3 gives the full variable domain: KAGVTQTPRYLIKTRGQQVTLSCSPISGHRSVSWYQQTPGQGLQFLFEYFSETQRNKGNFPGRFSGRQFSNSRSEMNVSTLELGDSALYLCASSFRLAGVSDEQYFGPGTRLTVT.

V usage is TRBV7-2 and J usage is TRBJ2-5; D gene uncertain. The ends were cut back, 2 bases at V and 4 bases at J, with 8 bases in the middle. Germline V CDR1 and CDR2: SGHTA, FQGNSA. CDR3 length equals 13 residues. The CDR3 DNA reads TGTGCCAGCAGCTTACACAGCCTAGAGACCCAGTACTTC. Its translation is CASSLHSLETQYF.

This clone is a singleton in its sample. The chain employs TRBV4-3 and TRBJ2-7, with D possibly TRBD2 on 6 matching bases. V lost 0 bases and J lost 7, with 13 bases in between. There are 14 residues in the CDR3. From germline, CDR1 is LGHNA and CDR2 YSLEER. As DNA, the CDR3 is TGCGCCAGCAGCCAAGATTATGGGACTTCAGAGCAGTACTTC. The encoded protein is CASSQDYGTSEQYF.

In the case of this clone: Additional DNA sequences in this sample encode the identical CDR3. V is TRBV19 and J is TRBJ1-6, with 10 bases matching TRBD1. The germline gives CDR1 LNHDA, CDR2 SQIVND (reference sequence). V trimming: 5 bases; J trimming: 7 bases; junction bases outside the gene matches: 5. The CDR3 contains 15 residues. CDR3 nucleotide sequence: TGTGCCAGTAGTGAACGGACAGGGGGAAATTCACCCCTCCACTTT. Translation: CASSERTGGNSPLHF.

The V call is TRBV6-5, the J call TRBJ2-1; D may be TRBD1 or TRBD2 (5 bases each). Germline CDR1 and CDR2: MNHEY and SVGAGI. The V and J ends lost 3 bases and 3 bases respectively, with 12 bases between them. The CDR3 contains 15 residues. The CDR3: CASSYGDGNYNEQFF. CDR3 coding DNA: TGTGCCAGCAGTTATGGGGACGGAAACTACAATGAGCAGTTCTTC.

The V and J genes are TRBV7-9 and TRBJ1-1, with no clear D. This CDR3 contains 10 residues. With 6 bases removed from V and 11 bases from J, the gap between germline ends came to 10 bases. Germline assignment: CDR1 SEHNR and CDR2 FQNEAQ (reference sequence). This chain's CDR3 is CASSPPRAFF. The CDR3 DNA sequence: TGTGCCAGCAGTCCCCCCCGGGCTTTCTTT.

This rearrangement joins TRBV19 to TRBJ2-7; 7 positions match TRBD2. This CDR3 is 15 amino acids long. V lost 4 bases and J lost 0; bases outside the gene matches: 6. CDR1 and CDR2 from the germline V gene are LNHDA and SQIVND (reference sequence). As DNA, the CDR3 is TGTGCCAGTAGTAAAGGAGCGGGGCGCTCCTACGAGCAGTACTTC. It is translated as CASSKGAGRSYEQYF.

The rearrangement links TRBV2 to TRBJ1-2, with TRBD1 matching over 7 bases. This CDR3 has 16 amino acids. Germline-derived CDR1 and CDR2 are SNHLY and FYNNEI. The V gene end was trimmed by 8 bases and the J gene end by 1 base; junction bases not matched to a gene: 13. DNA of the CDR3: TGTGCCAGCGGCAATTTAGGGACAGACGTTAACTATGGCTACACCTTC. Residues: CASGNLGTDVNYGYTF.

This clone has just a few counts. The chain has TRBV9 and TRBJ1-2; TRBD1 agrees at 8 bases. The CDR3 runs to 15 residues. J gave up 6 bases and V 0 bases, and 7 bases lay outside the gene matches. From germline, CDR1 is SGDLS and CDR2 YYNGEE. As DNA, the CDR3 is TGTGCCAGCAGCGTAGGCCAGGGGGCGGTGGATGGCTACACCTTC. Translating gives CASSVGQGAVDGYTF. Full variable domain (rest looked up from reference TRBV9 and TRBJ1-2): DSGVTQTPKHLITATGQRVTLRCSPRSGDLSVYWYQQSLDQGLQFLIQYYNGEERAKGNILERFSAQQFPDLHSELNLSSLELGDSALYFCASSVGQGAVDGYTFGSGTRLTVV.